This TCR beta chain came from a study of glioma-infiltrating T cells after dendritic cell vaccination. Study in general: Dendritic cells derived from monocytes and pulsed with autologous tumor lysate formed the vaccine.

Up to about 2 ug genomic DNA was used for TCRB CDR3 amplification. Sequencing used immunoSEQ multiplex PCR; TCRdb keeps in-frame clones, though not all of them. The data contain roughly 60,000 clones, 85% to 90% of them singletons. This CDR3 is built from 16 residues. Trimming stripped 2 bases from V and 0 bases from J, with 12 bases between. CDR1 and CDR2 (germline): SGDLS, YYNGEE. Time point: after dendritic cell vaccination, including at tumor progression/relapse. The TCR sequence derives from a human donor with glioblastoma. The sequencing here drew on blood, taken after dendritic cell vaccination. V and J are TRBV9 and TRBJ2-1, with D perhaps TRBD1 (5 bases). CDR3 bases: TGTGCCAGCAGCGTGGCAGGGCTTAGCTCCTACAATGAGCAGTTCTTC. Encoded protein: CASSVAGLSSYNEQFF.